This entry lists 24 T cell receptor beta chains sequenced from one sample in a study of CD8 T cells in Susac syndrome. A quantity of about 0.45 to 1 ug RNA underwent reverse transcription using random hexamers. TCRdb re-derived calls from the immunoSEQ multiplex PCR reads in MiXCR, one entry per CDR3 protein. The sample holds approximately 190,000 distinct CDR3 sequences; just under 95% are singletons and the top ten take around 0.16%. Sequencing was carried out using CD8+ T cells from PBMCs. The source is a human donor with Susac syndrome.

The genes are TRBV5-6 and TRBJ1-4; D perhaps matches TRBD1 (5 bases). The germline CDR1 and CDR2 sequences are SGHDT and YYEEEE. V gave up 4 bases and J gave up 8 bases, with 18 bases separating them. The CDR3 has 15 residues. CDR3 residues: CASSSRGWMEEKLFF. In DNA form, the CDR3 reads TGTGCCAGCAGCAGCCGGGGCTGGATGGAAGAAAAACTGTTTTTT.

The sample holds one count of this clonotype. As DNA, the CDR3 is TGTGCCAGCAGTTTTCCGACCAGGCTGGGAAATGAGCAGTTCTTC. It yields the protein CASSFPTRLGNEQFF. This sequence joins TRBV28 and TRBJ2-1; no clear D gene. Trimming removed 3 bases from V and 7 bases from J, with 16 bases in between. The V gene's germline CDR1 is MDHEN and CDR2 SYDVKM. The CDR3 is 15 residues long.

This clonotype was observed once. The gene calls are TRBV11-2 and TRBJ1-1; possibly TRBD1 for D (6 bases). Looked up from germline, CDR1 is SGHAT and CDR2 is FQNNGV. This CDR3 spans 15 amino acids. V was cut by 7 bases and J by 2 bases, with 17 bases left in between. In nucleotides, the CDR3 is TGTGCCAGCACGCCGTGGGGGGGGCTCAACACTGAAGCTTTCTTT. It codes for CASTPWGGLNTEAFF. Using reference TRBV11-2 and TRBJ1-1 for the parts outside the CDR3, the full variable domain is EAGVAQSPRYKIIEKRQSVAFWCNPISGHATLYWYQQILGQGPKLLIQFQNNGVVDDSQLPKDRFSAERLKGVDSTLKIQPAKLEDSAVYLCASTPWGGLNTEAFFGQGTRLTVV.

The chain couples TRBV4-1 to TRBJ2-1, with D hard to call. The CDR3 covers 15 residues. V was cut by 0 bases and J by 6 bases, with 12 bases left in between. Germline CDR1 reads MGHRA; CDR2 reads YSYEKL. The CDR3 DNA follows: TGCGCCAGCAGCCAAGAGGTGCGGCGGACCAATGAGCAGTTCTTC. The encoded protein is CASSQEVRRTNEQFF.

The chain links TRBV15 to TRBJ2-3; TRBD2 aligns across 8 bases. Looked up from germline, CDR1 is LNHNV and CDR2 is YYDKDF (reference sequence). The trim removed 2 bases at V and 2 bases at J, leaving 3 bases unmatched. CDR3 size: 15 residues. Here the CDR3 reads CATSRIAGPTDTQYF. The DNA of the CDR3 is TGTGCCACCAGCAGAATAGCGGGACCCACAGATACGCAGTATTTT.

This rearrangement joins TRBV30 to TRBJ1-2; D is possibly TRBD1 (5 bases). The CDR3 length is 18 residues. V was trimmed by 8 bases and J by 4 bases, leaving 32 bases between them. Germline V gene sequence: CDR1 GTSNPN, CDR2 SVGIG (reference sequence). CDR3 amino acids: CAREFAMTDSLSAYGYTF. In nucleotides, the CDR3 is TGTGCCAGGGAATTCGCAATGACAGACTCCCTTTCTGCCTATGGCTACACCTTC.

This clonotype was recorded once. J is TRBJ1-3 and V is TRBV9; the D is unclear. Trimming stripped 0 bases from V and 3 bases from J, with 13 bases between. The CDR3 is made up of 16 amino acids. Germline assignment: CDR1 SGDLS and CDR2 YYNGEE. The CDR3: CASSVADGVGGNTIYF. For the CDR3, the DNA is TGTGCCAGCAGCGTAGCTGATGGGGTGGGTGGAAACACCATATATTTT. The full variable domain, completed using reference TRBV9 and TRBJ1-3, is DSGVTQTPKHLITATGQRVTLRCSPRSGDLSVYWYQQSLDQGLQFLIQYYNGEERAKGNILERFSAQQFPDLHSELNLSSLELGDSALYFCASSVADGVGGNTIYFGEGSWLTVV.

The rearrangement joins TRBV3-1 to TRBJ2-7; D unresolved. The ends were cut back, 2 bases at V and 3 bases at J, with 11 bases in the middle. Germline-derived CDR1 and CDR2 are LGHDT and YNNKEL (reference sequence). The CDR3 totals 14 residues. The CDR3 nucleotides are TGTGCCAGCAGCCAAACATCCGGCGTCTACGAGCAGTACTTC. It is translated as CASSQTSGVYEQYF.

The rearrangement uses TRBV10-3 and TRBJ2-2; possible D gene TRBD1, 5 bases. Trimming removed 9 bases at V and 1 base at J, with 9 bases between. This CDR3 is 13 amino acids long. Germline V CDR1 and CDR2: ENHRY, SYGVKD. CDR3 loop: CAMIQENTGELFF. CDR3 nucleotides: TGTGCCATGATACAGGAGAACACCGGGGAGCTGTTTTTT.

The sample holds a few counts of this clonotype. In DNA, the CDR3 is TGTGCCAGCGGCTTGGCTAGCGGGAGTTTTGGGGCCAACGTCCTGACTTTC. Encoded protein: CASGLASGSFGANVLTF. This sequence joins TRBV9 and TRBJ2-6, with 10 bases that match TRBD2. After removal of 7 bases from V and 3 bases from J, the junction contained 10 bases not matched to a gene. There are 17 residues in the CDR3. Germline V gene sequence: CDR1 SGDLS, CDR2 YYNGEE.

The V gene is TRBV30, the J gene TRBJ1-5; tentative D call: TRBD1 (6 bases). CDR3 length: 16 amino acids. Germline loops: CDR1 GTSNPN, CDR2 SVGIG (reference sequence). V was shortened by 2 bases and J by 2 bases, with 16 bases between the two germline ends. The chain's CDR3 is CAWSPPGGLGNQPQHF. In DNA, the CDR3 is TGTGCCTGGAGTCCCCCTGGGGGGCTTGGCAATCAGCCCCAGCATTTT.

This rearrangement joins TRBV28 to TRBJ2-5; 7 bases fit TRBD2. Germline V lookup: CDR1 MDHEN, CDR2 SYDVKM. This CDR3 comprises 15 residues. With 1 base clipped from V and 5 bases from J, the junction kept 7 bases outside the gene matches. CDR3 DNA: TGTGCCAGCAGTTTATCGGGAGGCGGTCGGGAGACCCAGTACTTC. This translates into CASSLSGGGRETQYF.

CDR3: CAGSPGLGYNEQFF. The CDR3 bases are TGTGCCGGATCACCGGGACTAGGGTACAATGAGCAGTTCTTC. The chain recombines TRBV2 with TRBJ2-1, with 8 bases fitting TRBD2. This CDR3 comprises 14 residues. V was clipped by 11 bases and J by 4 bases; unmatched bases: 10. Germline V gives CDR1 SNHLY, CDR2 FYNNEI.

This chain connects TRBV4-1 to TRBJ2-5; no clear D gene. The CDR3 is made up of 15 amino acids. Germline-derived CDR1 and CDR2 are MGHRA and YSYEKL. V lost 1 base to trimming and J lost 4 bases, with 13 bases between them. The CDR3 DNA follows: TGCGCCAGCAGCCAAGTTGGTGTCGGTAGAGAGACCCAGTACTTC. It encodes CASSQVGVGRETQYF.

The chain uses TRBV9 and TRBJ1-2, with D perhaps matching TRBD1 (5 bases). This CDR3 spans 16 amino acids. The V end was cut by 0 bases, the J end by 4 bases, with 16 bases between. Germline V gene lookup returns CDR1 SGDLS and CDR2 YYNGEE. The CDR3 nucleotides are TGTGCCAGCAGCGTAGCCCGGGACCTGCTGCCCTATGGCTACACCTTC. Its protein is CASSVARDLLPYGYTF.

The genes are TRBV9 and TRBJ1-6; 8 bases match TRBD1. The junction had 7 bases not matched to a gene; V was cut back by 0 bases and J by 8 bases. This CDR3 has 16 amino acids. CDR1 SGDLS and CDR2 YYNGEE come from the germline V gene. Here the CDR3 DNA reads TGTGCCAGCAGCGTAGGGGGGACAGGACCCTATTCACCCCTCCACTTT. Its protein is CASSVGGTGPYSPLHF.

This clonotype was observed once. The V gene is TRBV28, the J gene TRBJ2-5; possibly TRBD1 for D (6 bases). The CDR3 loop spans 15 amino acids. CDR1 and CDR2 (germline): MDHEN, SYDVKM. V was pared by 6 bases and J by 5 bases, with 19 bases between. For the CDR3, the DNA is TGTGCCAGCAGCGCCCACAGGGATAGGTGGGAGACCCAGTACTTC. Translation: CASSAHRDRWETQYF.

The V gene is TRBV20-1, the J gene TRBJ1-2, with D possibly TRBD1 on 5 matching bases. From germline, CDR1 is DFQATT and CDR2 SNEGSKA (reference sequence). CDR3 length equals 12 residues. Here the CDR3 DNA reads TGCAGCGCAAGGGGACGCAACTATGGCTACACCTTC. Protein: CSARGRNYGYTF.

V is TRBV3-1 and J is TRBJ1-2; TRBD1 might be the D (5 bases). The CDR3 contains 17 residues. V was pared by 0 bases and J by 2 bases, with 16 bases between. From germline, CDR1 is LGHDT and CDR2 YNNKEL (reference sequence). CDR3: CASSQDAGGAVNYGYTF. CDR3 nucleotides: TGTGCCAGCAGCCAAGATGCCGGGGGTGCGGTAAACTATGGCTACACCTTC. Combining the CDR3 with reference TRBV3-1 and TRBJ1-2 gives the whole variable domain DTAVSQTPKYLVTQMGNDKSIKCEQNLGHDTMYWYKQDSKKFLKIMFSYNNKELIINETVPNRFSPKSPDKAHLNLHINSLELGDSAVYFCASSQDAGGAVNYGYTFGSGTRLTVV.

This sequence joins TRBV11-3 and TRBJ2-1; TRBD2 aligns across 8 bases. Trimming at V came to 1 base and at J to 8 bases, leaving 7 bases not matched to a gene. From germline, CDR1 is SGHNT and CDR2 YENEEA. This CDR3 is built from 15 residues. Here the CDR3 DNA reads TGTGCCAGCAGCTTAGCGGGGGGGCCAGTGTATGAGCAGTTCTTC. This translates into CASSLAGGPVYEQFF. Using reference TRBV11-3 and TRBJ2-1 for the parts outside the CDR3, the full variable domain is EAGVVQSPRYKIIEKKQPVAFWCNPISGHNTLYWYLQNLGQGPELLIRYENEEAVDDSQLPKDRFSAERLKGVDSTLKIQPAELGDSAVYLCASSLAGGPVYEQFFGPGTRLTVL.

DNA for the CDR3: TGCGCCAGCAGCTTGGATGGAGGGAGGGCCGGGGAGCTGTTTTTT. Protein: CASSLDGGRAGELFF. The V and J genes are TRBV5-1 and TRBJ2-2; 7 bases are a match to TRBD2. V lost 0 bases and J lost 6; bases outside the gene matches: 5. The CDR3 runs to 15 residues. CDR1 and CDR2 from the germline V gene are SGHRS and YFSETQ.

The V and J genes are TRBV6-5 and TRBJ1-2, with D possibly TRBD1 on 6 matching bases. V dropped 0 bases and J dropped 4 bases, with 18 bases sitting between them. This CDR3 is 17 amino acids long. CDR1 MNHEY and CDR2 SVGAGI come from the germline V gene. CDR3 sequence reads: CASSYSRGSATAYGYTF. Here the CDR3 DNA reads TGTGCCAGCAGTTACTCGAGGGGGTCGGCTACAGCCTATGGCTACACCTTC.

This chain joins TRBV9 and TRBJ2-3; the match to TRBD2 covers 13 bases. Germline V gene lookup returns CDR1 SGDLS and CDR2 YYNGEE. The CDR3 has 16 amino acids. Trimming took 4 bases from V and 4 from J; bases not matched to a gene: 6. The CDR3 loop is CASSLTSGGPSDTQYF. The CDR3 DNA reads TGTGCCAGCAGCCTGACTAGCGGGGGGCCGTCAGATACGCAGTATTTT.

V gene TRBV7-8 combines with J gene TRBJ2-7; D is unclear. This CDR3 comprises 12 residues. CDR1 SGHVS and CDR2 FQNEAQ come from the germline V gene. Trimming cost V 5 bases and J 7 bases, with 12 bases left between them. The CDR3 protein is CASSPRPEEQYF. In DNA, the CDR3 is TGTGCCAGCAGCCCCCGTCCTGAAGAGCAGTACTTC.